This T cell receptor beta chain was profiled in a study of shared clonotypes between healthy human individuals. Turning to the study itself: Donors consisted of two women and a few men between 18 and 49.

V lost 0 bases, J lost 0 bases, and 7 bases lay in between. From germline, CDR1 is SGDLS and CDR2 YYNGEE. This CDR3 is built from 15 residues. Among the donors, all were Caucasian adults who lived in Nashville, Tennessee. The assay was immunoSEQ multiplex PCR, and TCRdb's table has in-frame clones only and misses some. The sample comprises some 2.3 million clones, approximately 93% of which are singletons, and 0.39% rests with the top ten. The sequence derives from a man aged 18 to 35 in good health. Some clones in this sample may be carry-over from other donors' samples. The sample consisted of naive CD4+ T cells from PBMCs. The subset was: CD45RA+ positively selected. The chain joins TRBV9 to TRBJ2-1; D unresolved. CDR3: CASSVAWSSYNEQFF. CDR3 DNA: TGTGCCAGCAGCGTAGCGTGGAGCTCCTACAATGAGCAGTTCTTC.